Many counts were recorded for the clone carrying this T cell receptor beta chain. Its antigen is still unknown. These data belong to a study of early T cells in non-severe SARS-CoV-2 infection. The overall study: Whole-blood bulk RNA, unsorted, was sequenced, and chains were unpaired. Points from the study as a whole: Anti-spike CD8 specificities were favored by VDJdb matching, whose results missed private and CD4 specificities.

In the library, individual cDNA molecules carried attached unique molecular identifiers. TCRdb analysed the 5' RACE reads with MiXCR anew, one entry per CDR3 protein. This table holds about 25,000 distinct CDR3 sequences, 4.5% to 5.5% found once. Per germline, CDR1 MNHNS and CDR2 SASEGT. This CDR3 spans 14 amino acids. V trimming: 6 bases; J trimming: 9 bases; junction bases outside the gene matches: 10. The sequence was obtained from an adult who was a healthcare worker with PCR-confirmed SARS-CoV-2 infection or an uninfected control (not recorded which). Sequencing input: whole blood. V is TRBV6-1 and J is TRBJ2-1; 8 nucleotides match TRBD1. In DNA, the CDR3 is TGTGCCAGCAGCCGGACAGGGAAGAACGGTGAGCAGTTCTTC. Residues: CASSRTGKNGEQFF.